The 17 T cell receptor beta chains given below trace back to one sample, sequenced in a study of T cell responses to AZD1222 COVID-19 vaccine. Data came from immunoSEQ multiplex PCR; TCRdb stores just in-frame clones and leaves some out. This sample has 140,000 to 150,000 clones; about 91% occur once, and the top ten carry about 3.8%. The source was peripheral blood, collected 28 days after the second AZD1222 dose. The receptors originated from an adult who received the AZD1222 COVID-19 vaccine.

V gene TRBV28 combines with J gene TRBJ2-1; 9 nucleotides agree with TRBD1. Germline lookup yields CDR1 MDHEN and CDR2 SYDVKM. J gave up 5 bases and V 5 bases, and 7 bases lay outside the gene matches. The CDR3 runs to 15 residues. Written as DNA, the CDR3 is TGTGCCAGCAGTCCTCCCGGGACAGGGAACAATGAGCAGTTCTTC. Its translation: CASSPPGTGNNEQFF.

The chain combines TRBV5-1 with TRBJ1-2; D not certain. Trimming removed 4 bases from V and 6 bases from J, with 13 bases in between. Germline V gene lookup returns CDR1 SGHRS and CDR2 YFSETQ. The CDR3 loop spans 13 amino acids. The CDR3 nucleotides read TGCGCCAGCAGCCAATTAGGGAGCAATGGCTACACCTTC. It codes for CASSQLGSNGYTF. Full variable domain (rest looked up from reference TRBV5-1 and TRBJ1-2): KAGVTQTPRYLIKTRGQQVTLSCSPISGHRSVSWYQQTPGQGLQFLFEYFSETQRNKGNFPGRFSGRQFSNSRSEMNVSTLELGDSALYLCASSQLGSNGYTFGSGTRLTVV.

This chain links TRBV9 with TRBJ2-1; D may be TRBD2 (6 bases). V lost 7 bases, J lost 0 bases, and 14 bases lay in between. Germline CDR1 is SGDLS and CDR2 is YYNGEE. The CDR3 runs to 15 residues. The CDR3 bases are TGTGCCAGCGGCTCTCCTAGCGACTCCTACAATGAGCAGTTCTTC. It encodes CASGSPSDSYNEQFF.

The chain joins TRBV9 to TRBJ2-3; 14 bases are a match to TRBD2. J was trimmed by 14 bases and V by 4 bases; bases with no gene match: 6. In germline, CDR1 is SGDLS, CDR2 YYNGEE. The CDR3 has 13 residues. CDR3 region: CASSPRTSGRLYF. In nucleotides, the CDR3 is TGTGCCAGCAGCCCAAGGACTAGCGGGAGGTTGTATTTT.

The V call is TRBV7-9, the J call TRBJ1-6, with TRBD1 as a possible D gene (5 bases). The CDR3 has 16 amino acids. The V gene lost 5 bases and the J gene lost 0 bases, with 11 bases spanning the gap. Germline V lookup: CDR1 SEHNR, CDR2 FQNEAQ (reference sequence). The CDR3 DNA follows: TGTGCCAGCAGCCCCAGGGCGAGCTCCTATAATTCACCCCTCCACTTT. Translated, it gives CASSPRASSYNSPLHF.

The chain employs TRBV6-2 or TRBV6-3 and TRBJ1-5; maybe TRBD1 (5 bases). Trimming took 6 bases from V and 8 from J, leaving 17 bases between them. Germline loops: CDR1 MNHEY, CDR2 SVGEGT. This CDR3 spans 14 amino acids. CDR3 loop: CASSRGNLGEPQHF. DNA of the CDR3: TGTGCCAGCAGCCGGGGAAATCTGGGGGAGCCCCAGCATTTT.

The chain combines TRBV5-1 with TRBJ2-7, with D unclear. In germline, CDR1 is SGHRS, CDR2 YFSETQ. The V gene lost 1 base and the J gene lost 3 bases, with 14 bases spanning the gap. The CDR3 has 15 residues. CDR3 sequence: CASSLTPGPDYEQYF. The CDR3 DNA follows: TGCGCCAGCAGCTTGACCCCGGGTCCTGACTACGAGCAGTACTTC.

The chain combines TRBV25-1 with TRBJ2-1; the match to TRBD2 covers 7 bases. This CDR3 has 16 amino acids. Germline CDR1 and CDR2: MGHDK and SYGVNS. Trimming took 4 bases from V and 4 from J; bases not matched to a gene: 10. In DNA form, the CDR3 reads TGTGCCAGCAGTGCGGTAACTAGCGTGCCTTACAATGAGCAGTTCTTC. This codes for CASSAVTSVPYNEQFF.

V and J are TRBV19 and TRBJ1-5; D not resolved. Trimming removed 3 bases at V and 11 bases at J, with 8 bases between. Germline CDR1 LNHDA, CDR2 SQIVND (reference sequence). CDR3 length equals 11 residues. In DNA, the CDR3 is TGTGCCAGTAGTATTGGATCAGCCCAGCATTTT. It translates to CASSIGSAQHF.

The chain couples TRBV11-1 to TRBJ2-2; no reliable D call. The germline V gene encodes CDR1 SGHAT and CDR2 FQDESV (reference sequence). CDR3 length: 16 residues. V lost 1 base and J lost 2, with 11 bases in between. CDR3 sequence reads: CASSLGGSLNTGELFF. CDR3 DNA sequence: TGTGCCAGCAGCTTAGGGGGAAGCCTAAACACCGGGGAGCTGTTTTTT.

This clone was seen a single time. The rearrangement uses TRBV5-8 and TRBJ1-5, with TRBD1 as a possible D gene (5 bases). The CDR3 extends over 16 amino acids. The V gene lost 2 bases and the J gene lost 4 bases, with 16 bases spanning the gap. In germline, CDR1 is SGHTS, CDR2 YDEGEE. The DNA for the CDR3 is TGTGCCAGCAGCTTAGGTCAGGGTAATCGAAATCAGCCCCAGCATTTT. Its translation: CASSLGQGNRNQPQHF.

This clone showed up just once. The rearrangement joins TRBV28 to TRBJ2-7; 10 bases match TRBD1. The CDR3 has 20 amino acids. CDR1 is MDHEN and CDR2 is SYDVKM in the germline V gene. J was trimmed by 2 bases and V by 6 bases; bases with no gene match: 22. The CDR3 DNA follows: TGTGCCAGCAGCTTCATACTTGCATTGACAGGGGGCGAACTTACCTACGAGCAGTACTTC. Residues: CASSFILALTGGELTYEQYF.

This clone was seen once. V and J are TRBV7-2 and TRBJ2-5; 10 nucleotides align to TRBD1. Germline CDR1 is SGHTA and CDR2 is FQGNSA. Trimming removed 5 bases from V and 5 bases from J; junction bases left unmatched: 8. CDR3 length: 15 residues. CDR3 sequence: CASSHGTGAGETQYF. In DNA form, the CDR3 reads TGTGCCAGCAGCCACGGGACAGGGGCGGGTGAGACCCAGTACTTC.

The chain joins TRBV27 to TRBJ1-2; TRBD1 aligns across 8 bases. Germline assignment: CDR1 MNHEY and CDR2 SMNVEV (reference sequence). The CDR3 is 15 residues long. J lost 8 bases, V lost 3 bases, and 11 bases had no gene match. The CDR3 nucleotides read TGTGCCAGCAGTTTGAGACAGGGGTCGATAGGGGGCTACACCTTC. It codes for CASSLRQGSIGGYTF.

CDR3 loop: CASSSPWGSGERNGQETQYF. The CDR3 region has the DNA TGTGCCAGCAGCTCTCCTTGGGGCAGCGGGGAGAGGAACGGCCAAGAGACCCAGTACTTC. The chain uses TRBV11-3 and TRBJ2-5; TRBD2 aligns across 7 bases. The V segment lost 4 bases and the J segment 1 base; nucleotides outside the gene matches: 21. Per the germline V gene, CDR1 is SGHNT and CDR2 is YENEEA. CDR3 length equals 20 residues.

This chain uses TRBV7-9 with TRBJ2-7; tentative D call: TRBD1 (6 bases). Germline CDR1 and CDR2: SEHNR and FQNEAQ (reference sequence). The length of the CDR3 is 16 residues. V lost 5 bases to trimming and J lost 3 bases, with 20 bases between them. CDR3 coding DNA: TGTGCCAGCAGCCTATACAGGGAGTGGGGCCTCTACGAGCAGTACTTC. This encodes CASSLYREWGLYEQYF.

The gene calls are TRBV18 and TRBJ1-4; weak D call: TRBD1 (6 bases). Trimming took off 3 bases at V and 7 bases at J, with 12 bases between the two ends. The CDR3 covers 14 residues. CDR1 and CDR2 from the germline V gene are KGHSH and LQKENI. CDR3 sequence reads: CASSPGGGGEKLFF. DNA of the CDR3: TGTGCCAGCTCACCCGGGGGCGGAGGTGAAAAACTGTTTTTT.